This T cell receptor beta chain was found in a study of T cell repertoires in cytomegalovirus infection. Looking at the study overall: HLA-B-restricted CMV epitopes that are well studied, plus recently identified HLA-C-restricted ones, were used by the study. It was the public TCR beta signatures that indicated both CMV infection and matching HLA type. Study-wide findings and caveats: The cumulative frequency of public TCR beta families identified carriers of CMV plus the relevant HLA. CMV-specific TCR beta clonotypes restricted by HLA-C were the ones dominating the ex vivo response.

As to this clonotype: The target antigen is unknown.

V was trimmed by 5 bases and J by 1 base, leaving 17 bases between them. The CDR3 has 16 residues. Germline CDR1 reads SGHTA; CDR2 reads FQGNSA. From the reads, TCRdb called clonotypes with MiXCR, one entry per CDR3 protein. The sample has roughly 570,000 distinct CDR3 sequences; just under 40% are singletons. Sequencing used cultured PBMCs, obtained from culture after CMV antigen stimulation. This chain joins TRBV7-2 and TRBJ2-5; D gene ambiguous. The clonotype originates from a human donor in good health (CMV status not recorded). Some clones in this sample may be carry-over from other donors' samples. CDR3 nucleotides: TGTGCCAGCAGCACCCAGGTAGCCTCGGGCCAAGAGACCCAGTACTTC. It translates to CASSTQVASGQETQYF.